The 21 T cell receptor beta chains presented below share a single source sample, sequenced in a study of blood T cell repertoires in COVID-19. Measured with immunoSEQ multiplex PCR; TCRdb has only the in-frame clones, and not every one. Of tens of thousands of clones listed, about 90% were seen once; the top ten hold 6% to 6.5%. The sample consisted of peripheral blood. These receptors were taken from a man between 65 and 85 years old with active COVID-19.

The genes are TRBV11-1 and TRBJ2-1; maybe TRBD1 (6 bases). Germline CDR1 SGHAT, CDR2 FQDESV (reference sequence). V lost 2 bases and J 0 bases, leaving 11 bases between the germline ends. The CDR3 covers 16 residues. CDR3 region: CASSLSTGSSYNEQFF. CDR3 DNA sequence: TGTGCCAGCAGCTTATCTACAGGGAGCTCCTACAATGAGCAGTTCTTC.

This chain connects TRBV7-9 to TRBJ2-2; unclear D gene. V lost 0 bases, J lost 1 base, and 3 bases lay in between. The CDR3 consists of 14 residues. Germline lookup yields CDR1 SEHNR and CDR2 FQNEAQ (reference sequence). The CDR3 region has the DNA TGTGCCAGCAGCTTAGCCCTGAACACCGGGGAGCTGTTTTTT. It is translated as CASSLALNTGELFF.

This clone was seen once. The chain uses TRBV6-5 and TRBJ2-5; a possible D gene is TRBD2 (5 bases). The CDR3 is made up of 14 amino acids. The V end was cut by 7 bases, the J end by 3 bases, with 15 bases between. Per the germline V gene, CDR1 is MNHEY and CDR2 is SVGAGI. CDR3 sequence reads: CASIGGGIKETQYF. DNA of the CDR3: TGTGCCAGCATCGGCGGAGGTATCAAAGAGACCCAGTACTTC.

This clone was seen a few times. The chain recombines TRBV2 with TRBJ1-5, with a possible D match to TRBD1 (6 bases). The CDR3 length is 14 residues. Germline V gene data show CDR1 as SNHLY and CDR2 as FYNNEI. V lost 8 bases and J lost 11, with 22 bases in between. The CDR3 DNA sequence: TGTGCCAGCGCCACGGGACCCCGAGAGGGGGCCCAGCATTTT. This encodes CASATGPREGAQHF.

V and J are TRBV6-5 and TRBJ1-2; D possibly corresponds to TRBD1 (6 bases). This CDR3 has 15 residues. Trimming pared 0 bases from V and 8 bases from J, leaving 16 bases between. Per the germline V gene, CDR1 is MNHEY and CDR2 is SVGAGI. The CDR3 protein is CASSYSNLQGGGYTF. The CDR3 DNA reads TGTGCCAGCAGTTACTCGAATTTACAGGGAGGGGGCTACACCTTC.

V gene TRBV23-1 combines with J gene TRBJ2-1; TRBD2 is a possible D gene (6 bases). TRBV23-1 is given ORF status, its function remaining uncertain. Deletions cut 3 bases from V and 7 bases from J, with 22 bases between. The CDR3 has 17 residues. The DNA of the CDR3 is TGCGCCAGCAGTCAGGGTGAGGGCAGCCTCGGGGGAAATGAGCAGTTCTTC. Translation gives CASSQGEGSLGGNEQFF.

V and J are TRBV11-1 and TRBJ2-5; no reliable D call. This CDR3 is built from 13 residues. CDR1 SGHAT and CDR2 FQDESV come from the germline V gene (reference sequence). V was shortened by 3 bases and J by 2 bases, with 7 bases between the two germline ends. The CDR3 DNA follows: TGTGCCAGCAGCTTTAGGCGGCAAGAGACCCAGTACTTC. Translating it yields CASSFRRQETQYF.

The rearrangement links TRBV19 to TRBJ2-5; TRBD1 matches at 9 bases. V shed 5 bases, J shed 4 bases, and the junction held 5 bases outside the gene matches. The CDR3 covers 14 residues. The germline V gene has CDR1 LNHDA and CDR2 SQIVND (reference sequence). CDR3 protein: CASSPTGGLETQYF. The CDR3 DNA reads as TGTGCCAGTAGTCCTACAGGGGGCCTAGAGACCCAGTACTTC.

V usage is TRBV2 and J usage is TRBJ1-1; maybe TRBD1 (5 bases). The CDR3 has 13 amino acids. The germline V and J ends were trimmed by 5 bases and 0 bases, with 7 bases remaining between them. CDR1 is SNHLY and CDR2 is FYNNEI in the germline V gene. CDR3 nucleotides: TGTGCCAGCAGTCAGGGCTTGAACACTGAAGCTTTCTTT. Amino acids: CASSQGLNTEAFF.

This clone has only a few counts. The CDR3 sequence is CASSRTGTSGINEQFF. The DNA of the CDR3 is TGCGCCAGCAGCCGGACCGGGACTAGCGGGATCAATGAGCAGTTCTTC. The chain recombines TRBV4-3 with TRBJ2-1, with 13 positions matching TRBD2. Per germline, CDR1 LGHNA and CDR2 YSLEER. The CDR3 sequence is 16 residues long. The ends lost 4 bases at V and 6 bases at J; junction bases unmatched: 6.

The V gene is TRBV19, the J gene TRBJ2-5; D is unclear. CDR1 is LNHDA and CDR2 is SQIVND in the germline V gene (reference sequence). Trimming took 4 bases from V and 0 from J, leaving 6 bases between them. This CDR3 has 13 residues. The CDR3 DNA is TGTGCCAGTAGTAGAGTGGACCAAGAGACCCAGTACTTC. It translates to CASSRVDQETQYF.

The rearrangement links TRBV28 to TRBJ2-7; 7 bases agree with TRBD1. Germline-derived CDR1 and CDR2 are MDHEN and SYDVKM. The J segment lost 2 bases and the V segment lost 7 bases, leaving 2 bases of the junction unmatched. This CDR3 has 12 amino acids. The CDR3 nucleotides are TGTGCCAGCAACCAGGGGGCCTACGAGCAGTACTTC. The encoded protein is CASNQGAYEQYF.

A note on this clone: Compared with germline, one end of the junction differs, possibly owing to a read error. This sequence joins TRBV5-8 and TRBJ2-7, with TRBD1 identical over 7 bases. CDR3 length: 15 residues. Germline CDR1 and CDR2: SGHTS and YDEGEE. CDR3: CASTLNGQASYEQYF. The CDR3 bases are TGTGCCAGCACCTTGAACGGACAGGCCTCCTACGAGCAGTACTTC.

The table lists this clone with a few counts. The chain recombines TRBV7-2 with TRBJ2-7; 8 bases align to TRBD1. Germline V gene sequence: CDR1 SGHTA, CDR2 FQGNSA. The CDR3 is 15 amino acids. After removal of 5 bases from V and 2 bases from J, the junction contained 8 bases not matched to a gene. This CDR3 is CASSLSNRGAYEQYF. The CDR3 DNA sequence: TGTGCCAGCAGCCTATCCAACAGGGGGGCCTACGAGCAGTACTTC.

This sequence joins TRBV28 and TRBJ1-4, with 7 bases identical to TRBD1. The CDR3 length is 15 residues. CDR1 is MDHEN and CDR2 is SYDVKM in the germline V gene. V was pared by 6 bases and J by 2 bases, with 6 bases of the junction left unmatched. CDR3 bases: TGTGCCAGCAGCCCAGGGGGTATTACTAATGAAAAACTGTTTTTT. Translating it yields CASSPGGITNEKLFF.

The chain couples TRBV28 to TRBJ1-3, with D possibly matching TRBD1 (6 bases). Germline values: CDR1 MDHEN, CDR2 SYDVKM. CDR3 length: 14 amino acids. The V gene lost 8 bases and the J gene lost 2 bases, with 13 bases spanning the gap. The CDR3, as DNA: TGTGCCAGCTTTTCCAGGGGCGCTGGAAACACCATATATTTT. Translation: CASFSRGAGNTIYF.

The chain has TRBV6-5 and TRBJ2-1; 14 positions agree with TRBD2. The germline V gene has CDR1 MNHEY and CDR2 SVGAGI. The CDR3 totals 15 residues. Trimming at V came to 6 bases and at J to 4 bases, leaving 2 bases not matched to a gene. The CDR3 sequence: CASSRTSGGYNEQFF. The CDR3 nucleotides read TGTGCCAGCAGCCGGACTAGCGGGGGGTACAATGAGCAGTTCTTC.

The chain is built from TRBV5-6 and TRBJ2-5, with TRBD2 as a possible D gene (5 bases). CDR3 size: 15 residues. V gave up 4 bases and J gave up 5 bases, with 18 bases separating them. Germline lookup yields CDR1 SGHDT and CDR2 YYEEEE. The CDR3 DNA reads as TGTGCCAGCAGCCTGAGGGATTTTGCCAGGGAGACCCAGTACTTC. It yields the protein CASSLRDFARETQYF.

The J gene is TRBJ1-6, the V gene TRBV5-8; tentatively, D is TRBD1 (6 bases). Germline V CDR1 and CDR2: SGHTS, YDEGEE. The CDR3 contains 16 residues. V dropped 4 bases and J dropped 5 bases, with 16 bases sitting between them. Here the CDR3 DNA reads TGTGCCAGCAGCAGTGGACGGCAGGGGAATAATTCACCCCTCCACTTT. It codes for CASSSGRQGNNSPLHF. Combining the CDR3 with reference TRBV5-8 and TRBJ1-6 gives the whole variable domain EAGVTQSPTHLIKTRGQQATLRCSPISGHTSVYWYQQALGLGLQFLLWYDEGEERNRGNFPPRFSGRQFPNYSSELNVNALELEDSALYLCASSSGRQGNNSPLHFGNGTRLTVT.

The V call is TRBV11-3, the J call TRBJ1-6; D remains ambiguous. Trimming removed 0 bases at V and 6 bases at J, with 3 bases between. The CDR3 runs 13 residues. From germline, CDR1 is SGHNT and CDR2 YENEEA. The CDR3 bases are TGTGCCAGCAGCTTAGAGGCTAATTCACCCCTCCACTTT. Protein sequence: CASSLEANSPLHF.

The rearrangement joins TRBV27 to TRBJ1-4, with a tentative D call TRBD1 (6 bases). This CDR3 contains 14 residues. Germline CDR1 MNHEY, CDR2 SMNVEV (reference sequence). Trimming left V 8 bases short and J 3 bases short, with 13 bases between. The CDR3 nucleotides are TGTGCCAGCGGTAAGGGGGTTCCTAATGAAAAACTGTTTTTT. This translates into CASGKGVPNEKLFF.